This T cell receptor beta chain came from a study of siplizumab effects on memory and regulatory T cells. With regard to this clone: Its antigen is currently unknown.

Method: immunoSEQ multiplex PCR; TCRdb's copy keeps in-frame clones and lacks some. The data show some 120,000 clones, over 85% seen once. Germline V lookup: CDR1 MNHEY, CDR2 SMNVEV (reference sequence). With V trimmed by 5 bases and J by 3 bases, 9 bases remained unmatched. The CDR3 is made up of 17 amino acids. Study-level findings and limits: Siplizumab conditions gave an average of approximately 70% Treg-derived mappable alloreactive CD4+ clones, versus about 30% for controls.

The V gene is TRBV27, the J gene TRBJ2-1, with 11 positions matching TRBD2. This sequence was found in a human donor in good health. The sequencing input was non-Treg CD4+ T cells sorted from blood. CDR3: CASSNPILAGVYNEQFF. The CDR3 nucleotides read TGTGCCAGCAGTAACCCAATACTAGCGGGGGTCTACAATGAGCAGTTCTTC.